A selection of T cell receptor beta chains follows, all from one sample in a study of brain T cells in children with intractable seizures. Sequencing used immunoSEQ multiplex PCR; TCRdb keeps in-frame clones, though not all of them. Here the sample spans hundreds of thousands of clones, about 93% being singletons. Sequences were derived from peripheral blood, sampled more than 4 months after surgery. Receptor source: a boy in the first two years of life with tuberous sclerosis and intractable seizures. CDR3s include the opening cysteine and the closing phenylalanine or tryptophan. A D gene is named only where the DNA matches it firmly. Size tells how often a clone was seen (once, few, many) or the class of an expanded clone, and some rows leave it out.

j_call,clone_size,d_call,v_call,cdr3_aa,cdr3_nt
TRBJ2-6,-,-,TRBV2,CASSEGRLSGANVLTF,TGTGCCAGCAGTGAGGGGCGGCTTTCTGGGGCCAACGTCCTGACTTTC
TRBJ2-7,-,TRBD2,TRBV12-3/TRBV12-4,CASRTSGGYEQYF,TGTGCCAGCAGGACTAGCGGGGGTTACGAGCAGTACTTC
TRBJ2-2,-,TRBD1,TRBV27,CASSLDRGYTGELFF,TGTGCCAGCAGCCTGGACAGGGGCTACACCGGGGAGCTGTTTTTT
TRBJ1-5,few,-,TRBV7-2,CASSPHRAQKPQHF,TGTGCCAGCAGCCCACACAGGGCTCAAAAGCCCCAGCATTTT
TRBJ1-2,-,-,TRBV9,CASSVAAGDPIYGYTF,TGTGCCAGCAGCGTCGCGGCCGGGGATCCGATCTATGGCTACACCTTC
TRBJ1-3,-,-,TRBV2,CASVPVNSGNTIYF,TGTGCCAGCGTCCCAGTGAACTCTGGAAACACCATATATTTT
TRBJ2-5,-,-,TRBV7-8,CASSSLGQETQYF,TGTGCCAGCAGCTCCCTAGGGCAAGAGACCCAGTACTTC
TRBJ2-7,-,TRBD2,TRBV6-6,CASSNRLAVPYEQYF,TGTGCCAGTTCTAACCGTCTAGCGGTTCCCTACGAGCAGTACTTC
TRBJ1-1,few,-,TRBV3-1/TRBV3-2,CASSGTVKAFF,TGTGCCAGCAGCGGAACAGTAAAAGCTTTCTTT
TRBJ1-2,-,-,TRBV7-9,CASSSSGGSYGYTF,TGTGCCAGCAGCTCTTCGGGTGGCAGCTATGGCTACACCTTC
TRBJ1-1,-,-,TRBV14,CASSQDPWGGMNTEAFF,TGTGCCAGCAGCCAAGATCCTTGGGGGGGAATGAACACTGAAGCTTTCTTT
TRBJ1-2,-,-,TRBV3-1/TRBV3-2,CASSQAGPWINGYTF,TGTGCCAGCAGCCAAGCCGGGCCCTGGATCAATGGCTACACCTTC
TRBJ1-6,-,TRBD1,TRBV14,CASSQGQGYNSPLHF,TGTGCCAGCAGCCAGGGACAGGGGTATAATTCACCCCTCCACTTT
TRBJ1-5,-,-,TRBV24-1,CATKAGGNQPQHF,TGTGCCACCAAGGCCGGGGGGAATCAGCCCCAGCATTTT
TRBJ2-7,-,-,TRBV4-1,CASSQEGGQYEQYF,TGCGCCAGCAGCCAAGAAGGCGGACAATACGAGCAGTACTTC
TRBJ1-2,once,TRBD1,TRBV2,CASSKDRVGSNYGYTF,TGTGCCAGCAGTAAGGACAGGGTGGGCTCTAACTATGGCTACACCTTC
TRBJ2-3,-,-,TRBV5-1,CASSITSDTQYF,TGCGCCAGCAGCATCACGTCAGATACGCAGTATTTT
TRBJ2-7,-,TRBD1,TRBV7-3,CASSFGFRTGGAYEQYF,TGTGCCAGCAGCTTTGGTTTTCGGACAGGGGGGGCCTACGAGCAGTACTTC
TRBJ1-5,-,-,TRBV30,CAWSLTGPGPPQHF,TGTGCCTGGAGCCTGACAGGTCCGGGGCCGCCCCAGCATTTT
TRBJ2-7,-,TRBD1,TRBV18,CASSPGDRGYEQYF,TGTGCCAGCTCACCAGGGGACAGGGGGTACGAGCAGTACTTC
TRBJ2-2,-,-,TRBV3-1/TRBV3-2,CASSPGARNTGELFF,TGTGCCAGCAGCCCAGGGGCCCGGAACACCGGGGAGCTGTTTTTT
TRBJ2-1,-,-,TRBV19,CASKDSSYNEQFF,TGTGCCAGTAAGGACAGCTCCTACAATGAGCAGTTCTTC
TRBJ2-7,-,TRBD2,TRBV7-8,CASSLSGAGAYEQYF,TGTGCCAGCAGCTTAAGCGGGGCGGGGGCCTACGAGCAGTACTTC
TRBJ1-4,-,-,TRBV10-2,CASSDSPGGLFF,TGCGCCAGCAGTGACTCACCCGGGGGGCTGTTTTTT
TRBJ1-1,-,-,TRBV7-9,CASSLLEEDTEAFF,TGTGCCAGCAGCTTACTTGAGGAGGACACTGAAGCTTTCTTT
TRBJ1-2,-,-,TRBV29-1,CSVAIRARYGYTF,TGCAGCGTCGCAATCAGGGCTCGGTATGGCTACACCTTC
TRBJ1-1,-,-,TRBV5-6,CASSSAGSGTEAFF,TGTGCCAGCAGCTCAGCAGGGTCCGGCACTGAAGCTTTCTTT
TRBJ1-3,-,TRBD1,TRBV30,CAWNHDRGGRNTIYF,TGTGCCTGGAATCACGACAGGGGTGGGAGAAACACCATATATTTT
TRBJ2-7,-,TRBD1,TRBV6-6,CASSPPLTGITYEQYF,TGTGCCAGCAGTCCCCCTCTGACAGGGATCACCTACGAGCAGTACTTC
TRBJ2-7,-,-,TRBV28,CASSPLRGYEQYF,TGTGCCAGCAGTCCCCTAAGGGGATACGAGCAGTACTTC
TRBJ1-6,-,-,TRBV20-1,CSASSRSSYNSPLHF,TGCAGTGCTAGTAGCAGGAGCTCCTATAATTCACCCCTCCACTTT
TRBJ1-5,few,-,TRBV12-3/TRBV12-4,CASSPLLGKPQHF,TGTGCCAGCAGCCCCCTCCTTGGAAAGCCCCAGCATTTT